The rows below give T cell receptor beta chains drawn from one sample of a study of T-cell reconstitution after alpha-beta-depleted transplantation in children. TCRdb passed the PCR reads through MiXCR, listing each CDR3 protein once. Counted here are around 530,000 distinct CDR3 sequences, over 25% occurring once; the ten biggest clones make up 2.4%. The specimen was PBMCs from the stem cell graft donor, collected from the stem cell graft. The receptors come from a human donor who donated a stem cell graft to a child with aplastic anemia. Each CDR3 is given with its conserved first and last residue. D genes are given only for firm matches. Clone size is shown for a subset of rows, as once, few, many or a class of expanded clone.

V: TRBV15
J: TRBJ1-1
size: .
D: .
DNA: TGTGCCACCACTGAAGGCCTTTTAATCAGGGGCGACGCTGAAGCTTTCTTT
CDR3: CATTEGLLIRGDAEAFF

V: TRBV28
J: TRBJ2-7
size: .
D: .
DNA: TGTGCCAGCAGGCGACAGAGCTCCTACGAGCAGTACTTC
CDR3: CASRRQSSYEQYF

V: TRBV18
J: TRBJ1-4
size: many
D: .
DNA: TGTGCCAGCTCATATCCGCAGCCGAATGAAAAACTGTTTTTT
CDR3: CASSYPQPNEKLFF

V: TRBV5-1
J: TRBJ2-3
size: once
D: TRBD2
DNA: TGCGCCAGCAGCACCTGGACTAGCGGGACCGCAGATACGCAGTATTTT
CDR3: CASSTWTSGTADTQYF

V: TRBV5-1
J: TRBJ1-2
size: few
D: TRBD1
DNA: TGCGCCAGCAGCTTTACCCGGTGGGACAGGGGACTTACTAACTATGGCTACACCTTC
CDR3: CASSFTRWDRGLTNYGYTF

V: TRBV7-2
J: TRBJ2-1
size: .
D: .
DNA: TGTGCCAGCAGCCCCCGGCCAGGGCAGGGTGAGCAGTTCTTC
CDR3: CASSPRPGQGEQFF

V: TRBV6-6
J: TRBJ1-2
size: few
D: .
DNA: TGTGCCAGCAGTTACCGCCCGAGTAGTGGCTACACCTTC
CDR3: CASSYRPSSGYTF

V: TRBV20-1
J: TRBJ2-5
size: .
D: .
DNA: TGCAGTGCTAGCAGGGGCCCATCCCAAGAGACCCAGTACTTC
CDR3: CSASRGPSQETQYF

V: TRBV27
J: TRBJ2-2
size: few
D: .
DNA: TGTGCCAGCAGTTTTGAAACCGGGGAGCTGTTTTTT
CDR3: CASSFETGELFF

V: TRBV29-1
J: TRBJ2-5
size: few
D: TRBD2
DNA: TGCAGCGTTGCTGCGGTCGCTAGCGGGAGTGGGGAGACCCAGTACTTC
CDR3: CSVAAVASGSGETQYF

V: TRBV24-1
J: TRBJ2-1
size: .
D: .
DNA: TGTGCCACCAGTGAGGAAGCGGGCGCCCCGTACAATGAGCAGTTCTTC
CDR3: CATSEEAGAPYNEQFF

V: TRBV20-1
J: TRBJ1-4
size: few
D: .
DNA: TGCAGTGCTAGGGGTGCAACTAATGAAAAACTGTTTTTT
CDR3: CSARGATNEKLFF

V: TRBV7-3
J: TRBJ2-2
size: .
D: .
DNA: TGTGCCAGCAGAGGCGGGGCGAACACCGGGGAGCTGTTTTTT
CDR3: CASRGGANTGELFF

V: TRBV12-2
J: TRBJ1-5
size: .
D: .
DNA: TGTGCAAGTCGCTGTAACAGGGGCGATCAGCCCCAGCATTTT
CDR3: CASRCNRGDQPQHF

V: TRBV9
J: TRBJ2-1
size: .
D: TRBD2
DNA: TGTGCCAGCAGCGCCAAACCGGGACTAGCGGGAGGGGGCTACAATGAGCAGTTCTTC
CDR3: CASSAKPGLAGGGYNEQFF

V: TRBV11-2
J: TRBJ2-1
size: .
D: TRBD2
DNA: TGTGCCAGCAGAGTTGGGACTAGCGGGAGGGGCTCCTACAATGAGCAGTTCTTC
CDR3: CASRVGTSGRGSYNEQFF

V: TRBV15
J: TRBJ1-1
size: .
D: .
DNA: TGTGCCACCAGCAGGGCCAACCGGGCTGAAGCTTTCTTT
CDR3: CATSRANRAEAFF

V: TRBV11-2
J: TRBJ2-5
size: .
D: TRBD1
DNA: TGTGCCAGCAGCTTAAGGGACAGCCAAGAGACCCAGTACTTC
CDR3: CASSLRDSQETQYF

V: TRBV7-2
J: TRBJ2-1
size: few
D: TRBD2
DNA: TGTGCCAGCATGCAACTAGCGGGAGGGGGGAATGAGCAGTTCTTC
CDR3: CASMQLAGGGNEQFF

V: TRBV5-5
J: TRBJ2-1
size: .
D: TRBD2
DNA: TGTGCCAGCAGCCTTATCGCATCTAGCGGGATAAGCAATGAGCAGTTCTTC
CDR3: CASSLIASSGISNEQFF

V: TRBV4-3
J: TRBJ2-3
size: few
D: .
DNA: TGCGCCAGCAGCCTGGACCTTACTAAAGCGCAGTATTTT
CDR3: CASSLDLTKAQYF

V: TRBV7-2
J: TRBJ2-5
size: few
D: TRBD2
DNA: TGTGCCAGCAGCTTAGTGGGGCGGGAGAGATGGGAGACCCAGTACTTC
CDR3: CASSLVGRERWETQYF

V: TRBV30
J: TRBJ1-6
size: .
D: .
DNA: TGTGCCTGGAGCGTTAACAGGAATAATTCACCCCTCCACTTT
CDR3: CAWSVNRNNSPLHF

V: TRBV12-3/TRBV12-4
J: TRBJ1-2
size: few
D: .
DNA: TGTGCCAGCAGTTTGAGGTTTGGACAAGCTAACTATGGCTACACCTTC
CDR3: CASSLRFGQANYGYTF

V: TRBV12-3/TRBV12-4
J: TRBJ2-1
size: .
D: TRBD2
DNA: TGTGCCAGCAGTTTGAGGACTAGCGATTTCAGTGAGCAGTTCTTC
CDR3: CASSLRTSDFSEQFF

V: TRBV6-4
J: TRBJ2-2
size: many
D: .
DNA: TGTGCCAGCTCCCGTCAACAGAGCGGGTGGGGTTTAACGAACACCGGGGAGCTGTTTTTT
CDR3: CASSRQQSGWGLTNTGELFF

V: TRBV18
J: TRBJ2-1
size: .
D: TRBD2
DNA: TGTGCCAGCTCACCCTCCAAGGGGTTAGCGGGAGTAAGGGAGCAGTTCTTC
CDR3: CASSPSKGLAGVREQFF

V: TRBV7-2
J: TRBJ2-5
size: few
D: TRBD2
DNA: TGTGCCAGCAGCTCTCCGCCGGGGGGGACCCCAGAGACCCAGTACTTC
CDR3: CASSSPPGGTPETQYF

V: TRBV10-3
J: TRBJ2-7
size: few
D: TRBD1
DNA: TGTGCCATCAGCGGGACAGAGACCTACGAGCAGTACTTC
CDR3: CAISGTETYEQYF

V: TRBV7-9
J: TRBJ2-1
size: .
D: TRBD2
DNA: TGTGCCAGCAGCTTAATAGAGGGACTAGCTGCTCAGCAGTTCTTC
CDR3: CASSLIEGLAAQQFF

V: TRBV18
J: TRBJ1-5
size: .
D: .
DNA: TGTGCCAGCTCCCGGGACACCTATCAGCCCCAGCATTTT
CDR3: CASSRDTYQPQHF

V: TRBV12-3/TRBV12-4
J: TRBJ1-1
size: .
D: .
DNA: TGTGCCAGCAGCCCGGCCCGGGGGAACACTGAAGCTTTCTTT
CDR3: CASSPARGNTEAFF